This T cell receptor beta chain emerged from a study of blood T cell repertoires in COVID-19. This CDR3 has 18 residues. From germline, CDR1 is MDHEN and CDR2 SYDVKM. J was trimmed by 4 bases and V by 3 bases; bases with no gene match: 13. The table lists this clone with a few counts. Measured with immunoSEQ multiplex PCR; TCRdb has only the in-frame clones, and not every one. The sample records 320,000 or so clones, 85% being singletons. Participants' reported clinical history set cohort assignment. Material: PBMCs or T cells enriched from blood (not recorded which). The rearrangement links TRBV28 to TRBJ2-1, with 9 bases fitting TRBD2. The receptor was derived from a woman in her twenties or thirties who had been exposed to COVID-19. CDR3 sequence: CASSLTSGLLRGYNEQFF. Written as DNA, the CDR3 is TGTGCCAGCAGTTTGACTAGCGGTCTCCTTCGCGGTTACAATGAGCAGTTCTTC.